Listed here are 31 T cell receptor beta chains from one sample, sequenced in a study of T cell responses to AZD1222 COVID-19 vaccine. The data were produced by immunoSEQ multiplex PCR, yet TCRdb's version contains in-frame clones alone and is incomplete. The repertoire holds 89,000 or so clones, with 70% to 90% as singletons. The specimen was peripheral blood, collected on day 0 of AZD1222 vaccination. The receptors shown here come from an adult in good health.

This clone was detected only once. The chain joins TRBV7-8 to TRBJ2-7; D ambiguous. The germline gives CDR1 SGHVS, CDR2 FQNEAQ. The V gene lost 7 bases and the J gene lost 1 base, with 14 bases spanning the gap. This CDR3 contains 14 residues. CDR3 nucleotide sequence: TGTGCCAGCAAAAAGCAATTCGGGTCCTACGAGCAGTACTTC. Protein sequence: CASKKQFGSYEQYF.

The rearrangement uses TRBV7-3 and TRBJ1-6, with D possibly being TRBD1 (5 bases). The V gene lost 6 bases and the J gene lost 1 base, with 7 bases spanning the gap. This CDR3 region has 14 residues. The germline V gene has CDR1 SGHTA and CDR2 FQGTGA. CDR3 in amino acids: CASREGSYNSPLHF. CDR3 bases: TGTGCCAGCAGGGAGGGGTCCTATAATTCACCCCTCCACTTT.

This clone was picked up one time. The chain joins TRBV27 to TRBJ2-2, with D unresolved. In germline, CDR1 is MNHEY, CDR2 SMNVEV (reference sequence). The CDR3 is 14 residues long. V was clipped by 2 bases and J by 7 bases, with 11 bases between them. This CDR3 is CASSLIMVSGELFF. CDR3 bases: TGTGCCAGCAGTTTAATCATGGTTAGCGGGGAGCTGTTTTTT.

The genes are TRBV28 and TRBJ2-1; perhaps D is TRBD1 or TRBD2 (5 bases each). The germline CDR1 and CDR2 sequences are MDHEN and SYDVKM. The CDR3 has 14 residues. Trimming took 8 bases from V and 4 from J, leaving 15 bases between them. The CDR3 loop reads CASDSPRGYNEQFF. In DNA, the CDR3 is TGTGCCAGCGACTCCCCGAGGGGTTACAATGAGCAGTTCTTC.

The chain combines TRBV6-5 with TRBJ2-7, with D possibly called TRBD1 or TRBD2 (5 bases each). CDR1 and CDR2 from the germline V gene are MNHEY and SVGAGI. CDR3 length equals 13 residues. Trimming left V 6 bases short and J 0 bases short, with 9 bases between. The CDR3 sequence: CASRYGASYEQYF. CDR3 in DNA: TGTGCCAGCAGGTACGGGGCCTCCTACGAGCAGTACTTC.

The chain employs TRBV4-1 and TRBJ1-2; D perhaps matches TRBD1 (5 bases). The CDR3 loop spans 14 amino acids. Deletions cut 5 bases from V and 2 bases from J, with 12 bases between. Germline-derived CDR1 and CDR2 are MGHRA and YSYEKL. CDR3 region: CASSAGRTNYGYTF. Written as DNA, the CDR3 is TGCGCCAGCAGCGCGGGACGAACAAACTATGGCTACACCTTC.

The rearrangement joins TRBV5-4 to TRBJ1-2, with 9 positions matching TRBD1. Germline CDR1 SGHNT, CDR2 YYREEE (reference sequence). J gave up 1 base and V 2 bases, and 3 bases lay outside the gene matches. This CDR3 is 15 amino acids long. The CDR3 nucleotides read TGTGCCAGCAGCTTTTACAGGGGGCTTAACTATGGCTACACCTTC. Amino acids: CASSFYRGLNYGYTF.

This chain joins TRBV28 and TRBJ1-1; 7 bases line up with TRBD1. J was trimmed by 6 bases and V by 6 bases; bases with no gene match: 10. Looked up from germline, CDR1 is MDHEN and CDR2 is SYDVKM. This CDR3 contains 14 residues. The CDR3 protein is CASRLVDRASEAFF. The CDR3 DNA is TGTGCCAGCAGGTTAGTTGACAGGGCGTCTGAAGCTTTCTTT.

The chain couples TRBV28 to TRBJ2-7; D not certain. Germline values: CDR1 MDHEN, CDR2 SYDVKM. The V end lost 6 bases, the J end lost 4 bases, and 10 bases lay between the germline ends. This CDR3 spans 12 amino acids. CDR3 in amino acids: CASSRGRYEQYF. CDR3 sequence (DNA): TGTGCCAGCAGCCGAGGACGTTACGAGCAGTACTTC. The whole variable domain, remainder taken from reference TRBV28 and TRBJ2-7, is DVKVTQSSRYLVKRTGEKVFLECVQDMDHENMFWYRQDPGLGLRLIYFSYDVKMKEKGDIPEGYSVSREKKERFSLILESASTNQTSMYLCASSRGRYEQYFGPGTRLTVT.

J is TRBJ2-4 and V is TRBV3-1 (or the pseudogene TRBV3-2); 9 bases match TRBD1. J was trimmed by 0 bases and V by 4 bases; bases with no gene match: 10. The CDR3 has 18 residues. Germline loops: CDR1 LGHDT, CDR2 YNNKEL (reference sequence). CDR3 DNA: TGTGCCAGCAGCCGAGGGACAGGGTTTGATGTAGCCAAAAACATTCAGTACTTC. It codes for CASSRGTGFDVAKNIQYF.

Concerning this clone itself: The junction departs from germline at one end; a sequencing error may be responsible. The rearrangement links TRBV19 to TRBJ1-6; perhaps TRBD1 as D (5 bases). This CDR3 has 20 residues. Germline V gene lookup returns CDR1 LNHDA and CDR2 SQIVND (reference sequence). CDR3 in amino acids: CASSIDHGGVRWEEKSPLHF. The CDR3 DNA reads TGTGCGAGTAGTATAGATCACGGAGGGGTCAGGTGGGAAGAAAAATCACCCCTCCACTTT. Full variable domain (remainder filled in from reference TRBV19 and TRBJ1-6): DGGITQSPKYLFRKEGQNVTLSCEQNLNHDAMYWYRQDPGQGLRLIYYSQIVNDFQKGDIAEGYSVSREKKESFPLTVTSAQKNPTAFYLCASSIDHGGVRWEEKSPLHFGNGTRLTVT.

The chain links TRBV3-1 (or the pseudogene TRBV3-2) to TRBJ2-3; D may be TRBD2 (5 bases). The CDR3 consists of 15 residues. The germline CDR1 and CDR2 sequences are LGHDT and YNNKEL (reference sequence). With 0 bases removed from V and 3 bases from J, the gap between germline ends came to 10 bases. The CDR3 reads CASSQEARGTDTQYF. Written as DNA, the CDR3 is TGTGCCAGCAGCCAAGAGGCTCGGGGAACAGATACGCAGTATTTT.

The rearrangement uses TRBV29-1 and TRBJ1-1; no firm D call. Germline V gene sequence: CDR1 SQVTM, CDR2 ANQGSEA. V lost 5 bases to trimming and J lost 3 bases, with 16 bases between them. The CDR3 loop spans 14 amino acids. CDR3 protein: CSVRGTNWDTEAFF. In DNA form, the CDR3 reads TGCAGCGTTCGAGGCACTAACTGGGACACTGAAGCTTTCTTT.

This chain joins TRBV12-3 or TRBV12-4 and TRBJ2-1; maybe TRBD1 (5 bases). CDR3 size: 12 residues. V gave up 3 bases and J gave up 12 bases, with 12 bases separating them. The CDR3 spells CASSLSTGVQFF. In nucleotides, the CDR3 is TGTGCCAGCAGTTTGAGTACAGGAGTGCAGTTCTTC.

The DNA of the CDR3 is TGTGCCAGCAGCCGAGGGTACCGGCCGGGGGAGCTGTTTTTT. It encodes CASSRGYRPGELFF. The J gene is TRBJ2-2, the V gene TRBV5-4, with D possibly matching TRBD2 (5 bases). Trimming left V 4 bases short and J 8 bases short, with 15 bases between. The CDR3 runs 14 residues. Per the germline V gene, CDR1 is SGHNT and CDR2 is YYREEE (reference sequence).

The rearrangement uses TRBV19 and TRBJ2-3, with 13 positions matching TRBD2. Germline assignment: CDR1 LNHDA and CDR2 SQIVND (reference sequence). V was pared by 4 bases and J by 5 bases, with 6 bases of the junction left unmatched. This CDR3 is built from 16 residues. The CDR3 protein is CASSSGLAGARDTQYF. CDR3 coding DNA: TGTGCCAGTAGTAGCGGACTAGCGGGAGCTCGAGATACGCAGTATTTT.

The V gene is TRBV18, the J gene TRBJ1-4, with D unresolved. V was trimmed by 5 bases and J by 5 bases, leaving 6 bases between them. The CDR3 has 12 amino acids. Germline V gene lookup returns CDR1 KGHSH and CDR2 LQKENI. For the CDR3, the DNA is TGTGCCAGCTCAGGGGAGAATGAAAAACTGTTTTTT. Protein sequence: CASSGENEKLFF.

The CDR3 DNA reads as TGTGCCAGCACCTCTCGGACACTATCCTACGAGCAGTACTTC. This codes for CASTSRTLSYEQYF. V and J are TRBV28 and TRBJ2-7; D perhaps matches TRBD1 (5 bases). Trimming removed 7 bases from V and 1 base from J, with 14 bases in between. Per the germline V gene, CDR1 is MDHEN and CDR2 is SYDVKM. The CDR3 is 14 residues long.

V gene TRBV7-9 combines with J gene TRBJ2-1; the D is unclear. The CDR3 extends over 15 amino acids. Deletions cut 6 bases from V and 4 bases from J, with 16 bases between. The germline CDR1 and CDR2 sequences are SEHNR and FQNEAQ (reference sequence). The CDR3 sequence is CASRLNNNQYNEQFF. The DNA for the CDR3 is TGTGCCAGCAGGCTTAACAACAACCAATACAATGAGCAGTTCTTC.

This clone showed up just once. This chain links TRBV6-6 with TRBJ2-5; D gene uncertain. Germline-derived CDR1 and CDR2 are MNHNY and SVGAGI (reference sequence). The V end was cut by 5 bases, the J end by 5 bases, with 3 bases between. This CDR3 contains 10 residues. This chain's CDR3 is CASSEETQYF. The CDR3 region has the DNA TGTGCCAGCAGTGAGGAGACCCAGTACTTC.

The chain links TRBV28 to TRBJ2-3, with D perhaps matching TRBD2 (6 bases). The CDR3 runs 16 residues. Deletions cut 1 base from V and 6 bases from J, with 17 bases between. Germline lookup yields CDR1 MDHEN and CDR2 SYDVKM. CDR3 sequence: CASSLYTGVGGDTQYF. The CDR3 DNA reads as TGTGCCAGCAGTTTATATACGGGGGTGGGCGGGGATACGCAGTATTTT.

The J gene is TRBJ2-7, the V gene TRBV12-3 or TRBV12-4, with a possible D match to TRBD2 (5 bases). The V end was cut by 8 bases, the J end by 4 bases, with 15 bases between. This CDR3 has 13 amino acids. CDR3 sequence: CASGRELLYEQYF. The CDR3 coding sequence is TGTGCCAGCGGTCGGGAATTATTGTACGAGCAGTACTTC.

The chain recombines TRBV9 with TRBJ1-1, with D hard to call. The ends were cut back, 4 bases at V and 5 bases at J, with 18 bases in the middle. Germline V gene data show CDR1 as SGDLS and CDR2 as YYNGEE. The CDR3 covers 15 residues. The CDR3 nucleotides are TGTGCCAGCAGCCCACCAAGGGCCCGTGGGACTGAAGCTTTCTTT. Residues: CASSPPRARGTEAFF.

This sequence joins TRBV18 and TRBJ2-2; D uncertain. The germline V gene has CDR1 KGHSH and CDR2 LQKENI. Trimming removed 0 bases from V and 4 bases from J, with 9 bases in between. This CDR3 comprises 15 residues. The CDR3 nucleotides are TGTGCCAGCTCACCACCGCCGATCCCCACCGGGGAGCTGTTTTTT. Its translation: CASSPPPIPTGELFF. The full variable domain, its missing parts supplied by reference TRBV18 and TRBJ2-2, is NAGVMQNPRHLVRRRGQEARLRCSPMKGHSHVYWYRQLPEEGLKFMVYLQKENIIDESGMPKERFSAEFPKEGPSILRIQQVVRGDSAAYFCASSPPPIPTGELFFGEGSRLTVL.

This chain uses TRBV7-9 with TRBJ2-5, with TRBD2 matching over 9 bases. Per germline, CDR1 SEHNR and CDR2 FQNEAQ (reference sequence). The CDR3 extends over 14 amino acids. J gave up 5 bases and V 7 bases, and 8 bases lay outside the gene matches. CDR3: CASTHSGSRETQYF. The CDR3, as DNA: TGTGCCAGCACCCATAGCGGGAGTCGGGAGACCCAGTACTTC.

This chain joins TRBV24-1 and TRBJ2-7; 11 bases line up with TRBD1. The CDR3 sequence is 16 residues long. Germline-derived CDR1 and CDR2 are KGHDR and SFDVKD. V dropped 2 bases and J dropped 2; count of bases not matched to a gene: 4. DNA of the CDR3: TGTGCCACCAGTGATTCAGGGGGACAGGGGGCCTACGAGCAGTACTTC. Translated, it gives CATSDSGGQGAYEQYF.

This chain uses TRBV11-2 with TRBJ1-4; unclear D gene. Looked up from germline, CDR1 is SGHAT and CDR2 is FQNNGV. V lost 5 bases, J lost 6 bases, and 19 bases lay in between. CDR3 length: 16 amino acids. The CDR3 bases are TGTGCCAGCAGCCCGCAACGTCCGGCGAACGATGAAAAACTGTTTTTT. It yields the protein CASSPQRPANDEKLFF.

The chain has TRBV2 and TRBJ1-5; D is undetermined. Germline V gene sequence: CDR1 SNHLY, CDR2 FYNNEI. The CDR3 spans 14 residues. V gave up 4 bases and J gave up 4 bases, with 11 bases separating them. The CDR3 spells CASSGAYRNQPQHF. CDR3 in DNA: TGTGCCAGCAGTGGGGCCTATAGGAATCAGCCCCAGCATTTT.

Here the CDR3 reads CASSLTGRYTEAFF. The DNA of the CDR3 is TGTGCCAGTAGTCTGACAGGGAGATACACTGAAGCTTTCTTT. The J gene is TRBJ1-1, the V gene TRBV19; 7 bases match TRBD1. This CDR3 comprises 14 residues. Trimming took 5 bases from V and 3 from J; bases not matched to a gene: 6. Germline V gene data show CDR1 as LNHDA and CDR2 as SQIVND (reference sequence).

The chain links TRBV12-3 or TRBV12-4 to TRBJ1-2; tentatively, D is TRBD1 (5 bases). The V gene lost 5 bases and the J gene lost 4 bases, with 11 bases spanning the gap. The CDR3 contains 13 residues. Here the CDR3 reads CASSQSDSYGYTF. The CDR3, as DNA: TGTGCCAGCAGTCAATCTGACAGCTATGGCTACACCTTC.

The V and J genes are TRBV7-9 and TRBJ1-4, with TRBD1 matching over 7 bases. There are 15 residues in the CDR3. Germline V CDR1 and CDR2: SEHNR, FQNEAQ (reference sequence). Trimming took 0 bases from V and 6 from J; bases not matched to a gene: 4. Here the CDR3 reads CASSLATGVDEKLFF. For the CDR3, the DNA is TGTGCCAGCAGCTTAGCTACAGGGGTGGATGAAAAACTGTTTTTT.